What follows is one T cell receptor beta chain and its context. These data belong to a study of control samples from healthy donors and cancer patients. TCRdb keeps only in-frame clones here, not all; method: immunoSEQ multiplex PCR. Here the sample spans fewer than 200,000 clones, about 95% being singletons. Germline V gives CDR1 SGHRS, CDR2 YFSETQ. This CDR3 is built from 13 residues. With V trimmed by 4 bases and J by 4 bases, 3 bases remained unmatched. V is TRBV5-1 and J is TRBJ2-5; TRBD2 matches 8 bases. Sequencing was performed on PBMCs. This clonotype was obtained from a man aged 60-69 years with colorectal cancer. The CDR3, as DNA: TGCGCCAGCAGCGGCGCGGGGGGAGAGACCCAGTACTTC. This codes for CASSGAGGETQYF.